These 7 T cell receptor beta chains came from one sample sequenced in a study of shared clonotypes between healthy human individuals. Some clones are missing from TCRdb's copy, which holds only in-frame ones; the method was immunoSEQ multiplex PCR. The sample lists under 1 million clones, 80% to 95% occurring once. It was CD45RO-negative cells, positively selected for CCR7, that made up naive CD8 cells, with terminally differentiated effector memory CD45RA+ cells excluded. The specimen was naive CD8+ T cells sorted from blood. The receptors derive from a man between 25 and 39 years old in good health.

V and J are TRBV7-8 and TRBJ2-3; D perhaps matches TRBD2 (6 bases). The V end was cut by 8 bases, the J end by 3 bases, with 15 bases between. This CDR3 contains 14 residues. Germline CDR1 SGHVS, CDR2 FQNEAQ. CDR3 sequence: CASPGGVRTDTQYF. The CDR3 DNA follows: TGTGCCAGCCCCGGGGGAGTGAGAACAGATACGCAGTATTTT.

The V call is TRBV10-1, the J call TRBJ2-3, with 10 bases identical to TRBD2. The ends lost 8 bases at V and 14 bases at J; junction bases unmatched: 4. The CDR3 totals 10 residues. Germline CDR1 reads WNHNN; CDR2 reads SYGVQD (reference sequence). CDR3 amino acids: CASGTSVSYF. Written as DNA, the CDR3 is TGCGCCAGCGGGACTAGCGTTTCGTATTTT.

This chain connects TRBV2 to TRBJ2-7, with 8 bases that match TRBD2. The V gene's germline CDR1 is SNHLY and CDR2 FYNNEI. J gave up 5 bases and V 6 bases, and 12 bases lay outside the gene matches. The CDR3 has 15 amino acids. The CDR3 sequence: CASSHPPGLGHEQYF. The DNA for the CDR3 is TGTGCCAGCAGCCACCCCCCGGGACTAGGTCACGAGCAGTACTTC.

CDR3 sequence reads: CASSHHGQSYEQYF. The CDR3 region has the DNA TGCGCCAGCAGTCATCATGGACAGAGCTACGAGCAGTACTTC. The J gene is TRBJ2-7, the V gene TRBV23-1; tentative D call: TRBD1 (6 bases). TRBV23-1 is placed among ORFs of uncertain function. Trimming pared 3 bases from V and 3 bases from J, leaving 12 bases between. This CDR3 spans 14 amino acids.

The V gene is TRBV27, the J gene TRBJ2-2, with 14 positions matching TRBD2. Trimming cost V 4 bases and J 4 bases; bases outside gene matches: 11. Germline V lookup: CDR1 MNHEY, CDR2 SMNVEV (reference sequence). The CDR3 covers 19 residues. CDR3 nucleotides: TGTGCCAGCAGTTGGGGACTAGCGGGAGTAGGAGTTCCCACCGGGGAGCTGTTTTTT. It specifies CASSWGLAGVGVPTGELFF.

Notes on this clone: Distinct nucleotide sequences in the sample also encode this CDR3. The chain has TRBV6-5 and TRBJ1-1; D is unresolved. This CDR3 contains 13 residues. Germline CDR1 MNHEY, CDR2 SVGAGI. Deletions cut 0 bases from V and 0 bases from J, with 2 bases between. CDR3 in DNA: TGTGCCAGCAGTTACTCGGTGAACACTGAAGCTTTCTTT. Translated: CASSYSVNTEAFF.

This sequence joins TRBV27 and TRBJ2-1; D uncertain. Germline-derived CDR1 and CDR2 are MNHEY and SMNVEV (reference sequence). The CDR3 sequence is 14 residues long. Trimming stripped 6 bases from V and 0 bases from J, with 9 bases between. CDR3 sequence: CASRLVGSYNEQFF. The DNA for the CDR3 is TGTGCCAGCAGATTAGTGGGCTCCTACAATGAGCAGTTCTTC.